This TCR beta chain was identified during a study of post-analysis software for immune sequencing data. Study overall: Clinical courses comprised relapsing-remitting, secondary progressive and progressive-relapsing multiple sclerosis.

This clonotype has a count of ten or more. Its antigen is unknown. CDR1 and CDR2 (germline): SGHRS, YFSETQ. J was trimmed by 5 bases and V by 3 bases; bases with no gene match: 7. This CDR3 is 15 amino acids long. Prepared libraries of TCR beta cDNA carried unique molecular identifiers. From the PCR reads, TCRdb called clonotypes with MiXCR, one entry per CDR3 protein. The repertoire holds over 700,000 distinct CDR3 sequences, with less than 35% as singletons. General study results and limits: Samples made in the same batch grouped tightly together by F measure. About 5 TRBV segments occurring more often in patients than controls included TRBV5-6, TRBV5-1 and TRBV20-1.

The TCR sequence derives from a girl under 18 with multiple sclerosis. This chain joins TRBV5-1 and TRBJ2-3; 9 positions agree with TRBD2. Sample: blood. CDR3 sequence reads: CASSSIAGEVDTQYF. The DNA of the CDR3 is TGCGCCAGCAGCTCTATAGCGGGAGAAGTAGATACGCAGTATTTT.